The next 11 T cell receptor beta chains were all read from a single sample in a study of beta chain features in type 1 diabetes. Expressed TCRB transcripts were sequenced after all isolated RNA was converted to cDNA. Sequenced by immunoSEQ multiplex PCR; TCRdb stores in-frame clones only, minus some. The repertoire consists of a few hundred thousand clones, with over 9.5% occurring once and the leading ten covering about 0.017%. Sequenced input: naive CD4+ T cells from blood. The receptors stem from a man aged 18 to 30 in good health.

This clone came up a few times. The chain joins TRBV7-9 to TRBJ2-3; D is unresolved. V lost 7 bases and J 5 bases, leaving 10 bases between the germline ends. Germline V gene sequence: CDR1 SEHNR, CDR2 FQNEAQ (reference sequence). The CDR3 consists of 12 residues. This CDR3 reads CASTVGRDTQYF. The CDR3 DNA follows: TGTGCCAGCACGGTGGGCAGAGATACGCAGTATTTT.

V usage is TRBV19 and J usage is TRBJ1-2; 9 bases align to TRBD1. Per the germline V gene, CDR1 is LNHDA and CDR2 is SQIVND (reference sequence). J lost 8 bases, V lost 5 bases, and 6 bases had no gene match. This CDR3 is built from 13 residues. In nucleotides, the CDR3 is TGTGCCAGTAGTGTACAGGGGGCATGGGGCTACACCTTC. Its protein is CASSVQGAWGYTF. The full variable domain, completed using reference TRBV19 and TRBJ1-2, is DGGITQSPKYLFRKEGQNVTLSCEQNLNHDAMYWYRQDPGQGLRLIYYSQIVNDFQKGDIAEGYSVSREKKESFPLTVTSAQKNPTAFYLCASSVQGAWGYTFGSGTRLTVV.

This chain joins TRBV27 and TRBJ2-6; 7 positions agree with TRBD1. The CDR3 spans 18 residues. Trimming at V came to 3 bases and at J to 4 bases, leaving 12 bases not matched to a gene. In germline, CDR1 is MNHEY, CDR2 SMNVEV (reference sequence). The CDR3 protein is CASSFRAGGSSGANVLTF. CDR3 DNA sequence: TGTGCCAGCAGTTTCCGGGCAGGGGGTTCCTCCGGGGCCAACGTCCTGACTTTC.

This clone was recorded a few times. The V and J genes are TRBV7-6 and TRBJ2-7; 9 bases agree with TRBD1. Per the germline V gene, CDR1 is SGHVS and CDR2 is FNYEAQ. The V segment lost 5 bases and the J segment 1 base; nucleotides outside the gene matches: 9. The CDR3 has 16 amino acids. CDR3: CASSQGTGTLSYEQYF. The CDR3 DNA follows: TGTGCCAGCAGCCAAGGGACAGGGACCCTATCCTACGAGCAGTACTTC.

This clone was seen only a few times. One end of the junction is discordant with germline, which a read error may explain. J is TRBJ2-5 and V is TRBV7-7, with 9 bases matching TRBD1. This CDR3 region has 13 residues. In germline, CDR1 is SSHAT, CDR2 FNYEAQ (reference sequence). CDR3 amino acids: CASSSDRGETQYF. CDR3 bases: TGTGCTAGCAGCTCGGACAGGGGAGAGACCCAGTACTTC.

This clone was detected only a few times. The rearrangement joins TRBV5-4 to TRBJ1-1, with D maybe TRBD1 (5 bases). This CDR3 comprises 15 residues. From germline, CDR1 is SGHNT and CDR2 YYREEE (reference sequence). Trimming stripped 4 bases from V and 5 bases from J, with 18 bases between. As DNA, the CDR3 is TGTGCCAGCAGCCCCGGAGGCCGGGGGGGAACTGAAGCTTTCTTT. Translation gives CASSPGGRGGTEAFF.

J is TRBJ2-3 and V is TRBV9; TRBD2 agrees at 9 bases. Germline trimming cut 0 bases from V and 4 bases from J; bases unmatched to any gene: 6. The CDR3 is 16 amino acids. Germline V CDR1 and CDR2: SGDLS, YYNGEE. The CDR3 sequence is CASSVGSAGGPDTQYF. The CDR3 nucleotides are TGTGCCAGCAGCGTAGGGTCGGCGGGGGGGCCAGATACGCAGTATTTT.

The chain joins TRBV5-1 to TRBJ2-1; possible D gene TRBD2, 6 bases. Deletions cut 0 bases from V and 10 bases from J, with 14 bases between. Germline V gene lookup returns CDR1 SGHRS and CDR2 YFSETQ. This CDR3 has 14 residues. CDR3 in amino acids: CASSLVATSEEQFF. CDR3 sequence (DNA): TGCGCCAGCAGCTTGGTCGCGACTAGTGAGGAGCAGTTCTTC.

For this clone: This specimen includes other DNA sequences encoding the same CDR3. The chain recombines TRBV5-1 with TRBJ2-2; 7 positions match TRBD1. The CDR3 loop spans 15 amino acids. With V trimmed by 3 bases and J by 4 bases, 6 bases remained unmatched. Germline CDR1 SGHRS, CDR2 YFSETQ. The CDR3: CASSSTGQGTGELFF. The CDR3 DNA follows: TGCGCCAGCAGCTCGACAGGGCAAGGCACCGGGGAGCTGTTTTTT.

V and J are TRBV30 and TRBJ2-3; the D is unclear. The CDR3 runs 11 residues. CDR1 is GTSNPN, CDR2 SVGIG, per germline (reference sequence). Trimming removed 5 bases at V and 4 bases at J, with 7 bases between. CDR3 DNA sequence: TGTGCCTGGGGCCTGGCAGATACGCAGTATTTT. Its protein is CAWGLADTQYF.

The chain couples TRBV5-8 to TRBJ2-7; 10 bases match TRBD2. Germline V gene sequence: CDR1 SGHTS, CDR2 YDEGEE. The ends lost 0 bases at V and 12 bases at J; junction bases unmatched: 9. There are 14 residues in the CDR3. CDR3 sequence reads: CASSLGGTSGARYF. The CDR3 region has the DNA TGTGCCAGCAGCTTGGGGGGAACTAGCGGGGCGCGGTACTTC.